These T cell receptor beta chains were read from a single sample in a study of T cells after yellow fever vaccination. TCRdb itself ran the 5' RACE reads through MiXCR, one entry per CDR3 protein. The table includes a few hundred thousand distinct CDR3 sequences, approximately 4% detected once. The sample in question was PBMCs, obtained 5 days after the yellow fever booster vaccination. The receptors originated from a man aged 18 to 29 who received the YFV17D yellow fever vaccine. Each CDR3 is given with its conserved first and last residue. D genes are given only for firm matches. Some rows have no size entry. The others give once, few or many, or a class for an expanded clone.

D gene: TRBD2; clone size: few; J gene: TRBJ2-2; CDR3 length: 17; V gene: TRBV5-1; CDR3 protein: CASSSLSGGGGTGELFF; CDR3 DNA: TGCGCCAGCAGCTCCCTTAGCGGGGGGGGCGGCACCGGGGAGCTGTTTTTT
D gene: .; clone size: .; J gene: TRBJ2-2; CDR3 length: 13; V gene: TRBV6-1; CDR3 protein: CASGVGHTGELFF; CDR3 DNA: TGTGCCAGCGGTGTGGGGCACACCGGGGAGCTGTTTTTT
D gene: .; clone size: many; J gene: TRBJ1-2; CDR3 length: 13; V gene: TRBV7-9; CDR3 protein: CASSLEGTGGYTF; CDR3 DNA: TGTGCCAGCAGCTTAGAGGGCACAGGAGGCTACACCTTC
D gene: .; clone size: few; J gene: TRBJ2-2; CDR3 length: 15; V gene: TRBV19; CDR3 protein: CASSISSTATGELFF; CDR3 DNA: TGTGCCAGTAGTATATCTAGCACCGCGACCGGGGAGCTGTTTTTT
D gene: TRBD1; clone size: many; J gene: TRBJ2-1; CDR3 length: 14; V gene: TRBV30; CDR3 protein: CAGKTGTAQNEQFF; CDR3 DNA: TGTGCCGGAAAGACCGGGACAGCCCAGAATGAGCAGTTCTTC
D gene: .; clone size: few; J gene: TRBJ2-1; CDR3 length: 15; V gene: TRBV5-1; CDR3 protein: CASSLRRAPYNEQFF; CDR3 DNA: TGCGCCAGCAGCTTGCGGAGGGCGCCCTACAATGAGCAGTTCTTC
D gene: .; clone size: many; J gene: TRBJ1-5; CDR3 length: 14; V gene: TRBV20-1; CDR3 protein: CSARVVAGDQPQHF; CDR3 DNA: TGCAGTGCTAGAGTGGTTGCAGGGGACCAGCCCCAGCATTTT
D gene: .; clone size: few; J gene: TRBJ1-2; CDR3 length: 12; V gene: TRBV25-1; CDR3 protein: CASMTGLRGYTF; CDR3 DNA: TGTGCCAGCATGACAGGTTTACGCGGCTACACCTTC
D gene: TRBD1; clone size: few; J gene: TRBJ1-4; CDR3 length: 16; V gene: TRBV4-2; CDR3 protein: CASSQDRGTGDEKLFF; CDR3 DNA: TGTGCCAGCAGCCAAGATCGGGGGACAGGGGATGAAAAACTGTTTTTT
D gene: .; clone size: .; J gene: TRBJ2-3; CDR3 length: 14; V gene: TRBV12-3/TRBV12-4; CDR3 protein: CASRRGGTGDTQYF; CDR3 DNA: TGTGCCAGCAGACGAGGCGGGACCGGGGATACGCAGTATTTT
D gene: .; clone size: .; J gene: TRBJ2-1; CDR3 length: 13; V gene: TRBV5-3; CDR3 protein: CARSLDRNNEQFF; CDR3 DNA: TGTGCCAGAAGCTTGGACAGGAACAATGAGCAGTTCTTC
D gene: TRBD2; clone size: many; J gene: TRBJ2-1; CDR3 length: 13; V gene: TRBV29-1; CDR3 protein: CSAGTSGYNEQFF; CDR3 DNA: TGCAGTGCCGGGACTAGCGGCTACAATGAGCAGTTCTTC
D gene: .; clone size: many; J gene: TRBJ1-5; CDR3 length: 12; V gene: TRBV5-6; CDR3 protein: CASSRGSQPQHF; CDR3 DNA: TGTGCCAGCAGCCGGGGGTCTCAGCCCCAGCATTTT
D gene: .; clone size: .; J gene: TRBJ2-1; CDR3 length: 12; V gene: TRBV6-2/TRBV6-3; CDR3 protein: CASRRAYNEQFF; CDR3 DNA: TGTGCCAGCAGGAGGGCTTACAATGAGCAGTTCTTC
D gene: TRBD1; clone size: many; J gene: TRBJ2-6; CDR3 length: 18; V gene: TRBV11-2; CDR3 protein: CASSENRGFLSGANVLTF; CDR3 DNA: TGTGCCAGCAGCGAAAACAGGGGTTTCCTCTCTGGGGCCAACGTCCTGACTTTC
D gene: .; clone size: many; J gene: TRBJ2-2; CDR3 length: 13; V gene: TRBV5-1; CDR3 protein: CASSLTVTGELFF; CDR3 DNA: TGCGCCAGCAGCCTTACAGTGACCGGGGAGCTGTTTTTT
D gene: .; clone size: many; J gene: TRBJ2-1; CDR3 length: 11; V gene: TRBV11-3; CDR3 protein: CASSLRHEQFF; CDR3 DNA: TGTGCCAGCAGCTTGAGACATGAGCAGTTCTTC
D gene: TRBD1; clone size: few; J gene: TRBJ1-3; CDR3 length: 16; V gene: TRBV6-6; CDR3 protein: CASSSGTGGSGNTIYF; CDR3 DNA: TGTGCCAGCAGTTCCGGGACAGGGGGCTCTGGAAACACCATATATTTT
D gene: .; clone size: .; J gene: TRBJ2-1; CDR3 length: 15; V gene: TRBV14; CDR3 protein: CASSQTGTEHLEQFF; CDR3 DNA: TGTGCCAGCAGCCAGACAGGGACTGAGCACCTGGAGCAGTTCTTC
D gene: TRBD1; clone size: many; J gene: TRBJ1-6; CDR3 length: 18; V gene: TRBV7-2; CDR3 protein: CASSRTPNRGRYNSPLHF; CDR3 DNA: TGTGCCAGCAGCAGGACCCCGAACAGGGGCCGGTACAATTCACCCCTCCACTTT
D gene: TRBD2; clone size: few; J gene: TRBJ2-3; CDR3 length: 15; V gene: TRBV4-3; CDR3 protein: CASSQASGGAATQYF; CDR3 DNA: TGCGCCAGCAGCCAAGCTAGCGGGGGGGCCGCTACGCAGTATTTT
D gene: TRBD1; clone size: few; J gene: TRBJ2-7; CDR3 length: 15; V gene: TRBV19; CDR3 protein: CASSPSDRGGYEQYF; CDR3 DNA: TGTGCCAGTAGTCCGTCAGACAGGGGAGGCTACGAGCAGTACTTC
D gene: .; clone size: many; J gene: TRBJ2-1; CDR3 length: 14; V gene: TRBV12-5; CDR3 protein: CASGFPSTGARQFF; CDR3 DNA: TGTGCTAGTGGTTTTCCTTCCACTGGGGCGAGGCAGTTCTTC
D gene: TRBD1; clone size: few; J gene: TRBJ1-2; CDR3 length: 12; V gene: TRBV6-5; CDR3 protein: CASSYPTGGYTF; CDR3 DNA: TGTGCCAGCAGTTACCCGACAGGGGGCTACACCTTC
D gene: .; clone size: few; J gene: TRBJ2-7; CDR3 length: 14; V gene: TRBV5-1; CDR3 protein: CASSLGVRGYEQYF; CDR3 DNA: TGCGCCAGCAGCTTGGGGGTCAGGGGTTACGAGCAGTACTTC
D gene: TRBD1; clone size: .; J gene: TRBJ2-5; CDR3 length: 16; V gene: TRBV5-1; CDR3 protein: CASSEGQGSSQETQYF; CDR3 DNA: TGCGCCAGCAGCGAAGGACAGGGTAGTTCACAAGAGACCCAGTACTTC
D gene: TRBD1; clone size: .; J gene: TRBJ2-2; CDR3 length: 15; V gene: TRBV7-2; CDR3 protein: CASTKTGGWTGELFF; CDR3 DNA: TGTGCCAGTACCAAGACAGGGGGCTGGACCGGGGAGCTGTTTTTT
D gene: TRBD2; clone size: many; J gene: TRBJ2-1; CDR3 length: 16; V gene: TRBV5-1; CDR3 protein: CASSLRARGGFNEQFF; CDR3 DNA: TGCGCCAGCAGCTTGAGAGCGCGGGGGGGGTTCAATGAGCAGTTCTTC
D gene: .; clone size: .; J gene: TRBJ2-5; CDR3 length: 15; V gene: TRBV5-1; CDR3 protein: CASKTGTQRGETQYF; CDR3 DNA: TGCGCCAGCAAGACCGGGACCCAAAGGGGAGAGACCCAGTACTTC
D gene: .; clone size: few; J gene: TRBJ2-1; CDR3 length: 15; V gene: TRBV11-2; CDR3 protein: CASSLLSSSRNEQFF; CDR3 DNA: TGTGCCAGCAGTCTCCTAAGTTCCAGTAGAAATGAGCAGTTCTTC
D gene: TRBD2; clone size: .; J gene: TRBJ2-4; CDR3 length: 14; V gene: TRBV6-2/TRBV6-3; CDR3 protein: CATKTSGGVNIQYF; CDR3 DNA: TGTGCCACTAAGACTAGCGGGGGGGTAAACATTCAGTACTTC
D gene: .; clone size: many; J gene: TRBJ2-4; CDR3 length: 16; V gene: TRBV4-1; CDR3 protein: CASSQDGGLAKNIQYF; CDR3 DNA: TGCGCCAGCAGCCAAGACGGAGGGTTAGCCAAAAACATTCAGTACTTC
D gene: .; clone size: many; J gene: TRBJ2-3; CDR3 length: 17; V gene: TRBV18; CDR3 protein: CASSQPPWRTHTDTQYF; CDR3 DNA: TGTGCCAGCTCCCAACCCCCCTGGCGGACCCACACAGATACGCAGTATTTT
D gene: .; clone size: few; J gene: TRBJ2-2; CDR3 length: 13; V gene: TRBV11-2; CDR3 protein: CASSQTGGGELFF; CDR3 DNA: TGTGCCAGCAGCCAAACGGGTGGCGGGGAGCTGTTTTTT
D gene: TRBD1; clone size: .; J gene: TRBJ1-2; CDR3 length: 14; V gene: TRBV20-1; CDR3 protein: CSAAEQGANYGYTF; CDR3 DNA: TGCAGTGCCGCGGAGCAGGGGGCGAACTATGGCTACACCTTC
D gene: TRBD2; clone size: few; J gene: TRBJ2-5; CDR3 length: 17; V gene: TRBV7-8; CDR3 protein: CASSPLGLAGGQETQYF; CDR3 DNA: TGTGCCAGCAGCCCATTGGGACTAGCGGGGGGGCAAGAGACCCAGTACTTC
D gene: .; clone size: many; J gene: TRBJ2-1; CDR3 length: 19; V gene: TRBV18; CDR3 protein: CASSPSLTWDPSSYNEQFF; CDR3 DNA: TGTGCCAGCTCACCTTCTCTGACATGGGACCCGAGCTCCTACAATGAGCAGTTCTTC
D gene: .; clone size: .; J gene: TRBJ2-5; CDR3 length: 15; V gene: TRBV5-5; CDR3 protein: CASSREWNLQETQYF; CDR3 DNA: TGTGCCAGCTCTCGGGAGTGGAACCTTCAAGAGACCCAGTACTTC
D gene: .; clone size: many; J gene: TRBJ2-5; CDR3 length: 12; V gene: TRBV5-1; CDR3 protein: CASSRQQETQYF; CDR3 DNA: TGCGCCAGCAGCAGACAGCAAGAGACCCAGTACTTC
D gene: .; clone size: few; J gene: TRBJ2-5; CDR3 length: 12; V gene: TRBV20-1; CDR3 protein: CSRQDRQETQYF; CDR3 DNA: TGCAGTCGACAGGACCGCCAAGAGACCCAGTACTTC
D gene: TRBD1; clone size: few; J gene: TRBJ1-5; CDR3 length: 18; V gene: TRBV19; CDR3 protein: CASSIEGQGVNGNQPQHF; CDR3 DNA: TGTGCCAGTAGTATAGAAGGGCAGGGGGTGAATGGCAATCAGCCCCAGCATTTT
D gene: TRBD1; clone size: few; J gene: TRBJ2-1; CDR3 length: 14; V gene: TRBV28; CDR3 protein: CASTQGATYNEQFF; CDR3 DNA: TGTGCCAGCACCCAGGGGGCTACCTACAATGAGCAGTTCTTC
D gene: .; clone size: few; J gene: TRBJ1-2; CDR3 length: 14; V gene: TRBV28; CDR3 protein: CASSLRAQIYGYTF; CDR3 DNA: TGTGCCAGCAGTTTACGGGCCCAGATCTATGGCTACACCTTC
D gene: .; clone size: many; J gene: TRBJ2-4; CDR3 length: 13; V gene: TRBV29-1; CDR3 protein: CSVELAAKNIQYF; CDR3 DNA: TGCAGCGTTGAACTAGCAGCCAAAAACATTCAGTACTTC
D gene: .; clone size: many; J gene: TRBJ1-6; CDR3 length: 13; V gene: TRBV27; CDR3 protein: CASSYRVDSPLHF; CDR3 DNA: TGTGCCAGCAGTTATAGGGTTGATTCACCCCTCCACTTT
D gene: .; clone size: .; J gene: TRBJ1-5; CDR3 length: 14; V gene: TRBV6-5; CDR3 protein: CASSYYRGASGTHF; CDR3 DNA: TGTGCCAGCAGTTACTATCGCGGGGCCTCGGGGACCCATTTT
D gene: .; clone size: many; J gene: TRBJ2-5; CDR3 length: 15; V gene: TRBV15; CDR3 protein: CATSRDRGLQETQYF; CDR3 DNA: TGTGCCACCAGCAGAGATCGGGGACTGCAAGAGACCCAGTACTTC
D gene: .; clone size: few; J gene: TRBJ1-2; CDR3 length: 16; V gene: TRBV12-3/TRBV12-4; CDR3 protein: CASSLSGSRYLYGYTF; CDR3 DNA: TGTGCCAGCAGTTTATCTGGCAGCCGATATTTGTATGGCTACACCTTC
D gene: .; clone size: few; J gene: TRBJ2-3; CDR3 length: 14; V gene: TRBV6-2/TRBV6-3; CDR3 protein: CASSRRGSTDTQYF; CDR3 DNA: TGTGCCAGCAGTCGTCGGGGGAGCACAGATACGCAGTATTTT
D gene: .; clone size: few; J gene: TRBJ1-2; CDR3 length: 13; V gene: TRBV28; CDR3 protein: CASRPTSNYGYTF; CDR3 DNA: TGTGCCAGCAGGCCGACATCTAACTATGGCTACACCTTC
D gene: .; clone size: few; J gene: TRBJ1-1; CDR3 length: 12; V gene: TRBV15; CDR3 protein: CATSRITEAAFF; CDR3 DNA: TGTGCCACCAGCAGAATTACTGAAGCAGCTTTCTTT
D gene: TRBD1; clone size: many; J gene: TRBJ2-1; CDR3 length: 15; V gene: TRBV7-2; CDR3 protein: CASSIGQGSRYEQFF; CDR3 DNA: TGTGCCAGCAGCATAGGACAGGGATCCAGGTATGAGCAGTTCTTC
D gene: .; clone size: many; J gene: TRBJ1-1; CDR3 length: 16; V gene: TRBV7-9; CDR3 protein: CASSLESRLPNTEAFF; CDR3 DNA: TGTGCCAGCAGCTTAGAGTCCAGGCTACCGAACACTGAAGCTTTCTTT
D gene: .; clone size: few; J gene: TRBJ1-2; CDR3 length: 13; V gene: TRBV4-3; CDR3 protein: CASSPLPGYGYTF; CDR3 DNA: TGCGCCAGCAGCCCTTTACCAGGCTATGGCTACACCTTC
D gene: TRBD2; clone size: few; J gene: TRBJ2-7; CDR3 length: 14; V gene: TRBV12-3/TRBV12-4; CDR3 protein: CASSYGSRGFEQYF; CDR3 DNA: TGTGCCAGCAGTTACGGGTCGCGGGGGTTCGAGCAGTACTTC
D gene: .; clone size: .; J gene: TRBJ2-2; CDR3 length: 14; V gene: TRBV20-1; CDR3 protein: CSATGTGNTGELFF; CDR3 DNA: TGCAGTGCTACCGGGACGGGGAACACCGGGGAGCTGTTTTTT
D gene: .; clone size: .; J gene: TRBJ2-7; CDR3 length: 14; V gene: TRBV12-3/TRBV12-4; CDR3 protein: CASSFLAGPGEQYF; CDR3 DNA: TGTGCCAGCAGTTTTCTGGCCGGTCCGGGAGAGCAGTACTTC
D gene: .; clone size: few; J gene: TRBJ1-2; CDR3 length: 13; V gene: TRBV6-5; CDR3 protein: CASSNGRDYGYTF; CDR3 DNA: TGTGCCAGCAGCAATGGGAGGGACTATGGCTACACCTTC
D gene: .; clone size: .; J gene: TRBJ1-2; CDR3 length: 13; V gene: TRBV7-2; CDR3 protein: CASSVNAGYGYTF; CDR3 DNA: TGTGCCAGCAGCGTTAACGCCGGCTATGGCTACACCTTC
D gene: .; clone size: .; J gene: TRBJ2-7; CDR3 length: 16; V gene: TRBV7-6; CDR3 protein: CASSLARRESSYEQYF; CDR3 DNA: TGTGCCAGCAGCTTAGCACGCCGGGAGAGCTCCTACGAGCAGTACTTC